This is a list of T cell receptor beta chains from one sample in a study of cytomegalovirus exposure and HLA in healthy donors. Data came from immunoSEQ multiplex PCR; TCRdb stores just in-frame clones and leaves some out. The table includes roughly 160,000 clones, around 85% detected once. The sequencing sample was made of PBMCs. All receptors derive from a boy younger than 10 in good health and CMV-seronegative. The CDR3 runs from the conserved cysteine through the conserved F or W. D genes are given only for firm matches. Rows may omit the clone size; those that give it use once, few, many or a size class.

v_gene	d_gene	j_gene	len	abundance	CDR3nt	CDR3aa
TRBV4-1	-	TRBJ2-7	13	-	TGCGCCAGCAGCCCTACAGGGGGGGCACCGCAGTACTTC	CASSPTGGAPQYF
TRBV19	TRBD1	TRBJ2-2	15	-	TGTGCCAGTAGCTCCGGGACAGTGAACACCGGGGAGCTGTTTTTT	CASSSGTVNTGELFF
TRBV6-1	-	TRBJ2-2	15	-	TGTGCCAGCAGTGATGGGACACTGAACACCGGGGAGCTGTTTTTT	CASSDGTLNTGELFF
TRBV7-2	TRBD1	TRBJ1-2	13	-	TGTGCCAGCAGCTACCCGGGACAGGAGAGCTACACCTTC	CASSYPGQESYTF
TRBV4-1	-	TRBJ2-1	14	once	TGCGCCAGCAGCCTGTGGGGGGAGAACAATGAGCAGTTCTTC	CASSLWGENNEQFF
TRBV2	TRBD1	TRBJ2-2	15	-	TGTGCCAGCAGAGCGCAGGGGGTTAACACCGGGGAGCTGTTTTTT	CASRAQGVNTGELFF
TRBV4-1	TRBD2	TRBJ2-2	18	-	TGCGCCAGCAGCCAAGATCGGCGGGGGGCGCAGAACACCGGGGAGCTGTTTTTT	CASSQDRRGAQNTGELFF
TRBV5-1	TRBD1	TRBJ1-3	15	-	TGCGCCAGCACACCAGGGGGACTAGGAGGAAACACCATATATTTT	CASTPGGLGGNTIYF
TRBV28	-	TRBJ1-1	14	once	TGTGCCAGCAGTTTACCGGGGTTGGGTACTGAAGCTTTCTTT	CASSLPGLGTEAFF
TRBV10-1	TRBD1	TRBJ1-1	16	-	TGCGCCAGCAGTGAGGGAACCGGGACAGTGAACACTGAAGCTTTCTTT	CASSEGTGTVNTEAFF
TRBV28	TRBD2	TRBJ2-5	16	-	TGTGCCAACAGTTTCCGCTTTAAGCGGGAGGGAGAGACCCAGTACTTC	CANSFRFKREGETQYF
TRBV28	TRBD2	TRBJ2-1	14	few	TGTGCCAGCAGTTTAACTAGCGGAAATGATGAGCAGTTCTTC	CASSLTSGNDEQFF
TRBV13	TRBD2	TRBJ2-1	14	-	TGTGCCAGCAGGCCGAGTAGCGGGATCAATGAGCAGTTCTTC	CASRPSSGINEQFF
TRBV29-1	TRBD1	TRBJ1-2	11	-	TGCAGCGCACAGGGGGCGGGAGGCTACACCTTC	CSAQGAGGYTF
TRBV6-6	TRBD1	TRBJ1-3	16	-	TGTGCCAGCAGACCCTCGGGACAGTACTCTGGAAACACCATATATTTT	CASRPSGQYSGNTIYF
TRBV21-1	-	TRBJ2-1	18	-	TGTGCCAGCAGCAATTCAGCCCAGGGGGCGAGCTCCTACAATGAGCAGTTCTTC	CASSNSAQGASSYNEQFF
TRBV10-2	-	TRBJ1-4	14	-	TGCGCCAGCAGTACGACAGCGCGTAATGAAAAACTGTTTTTT	CASSTTARNEKLFF
TRBV6-1	TRBD1	TRBJ1-2	15	once	TGTGCCAGCAGTTCGCGGGACAGGGGTGACCATGGCTACACCTTC	CASSSRDRGDHGYTF
TRBV9	-	TRBJ1-6	16	-	TGTGCCAGCTCAAAAGTCCCGGGGCGGGGTAATTCACCCCTCCACTTT	CASSKVPGRGNSPLHF
TRBV7-2	-	TRBJ1-1	14	once	TGTGCCGGGTTACAGGGCCCTATGAACACTGAAGCTTTCTTT	CAGLQGPMNTEAFF
TRBV5-1	TRBD1	TRBJ2-5	15	once	TGCGCCAGCAGCTTCGTGGGCAGGGGGCAAGAGACCCAGTACTTC	CASSFVGRGQETQYF
TRBV5-4	-	TRBJ2-3	13	-	TGTGCCAGCAGCTTCTCGGGCACAGATACGCAGTATTTT	CASSFSGTDTQYF
TRBV2	-	TRBJ2-3	11	-	TGTGCCAGCAGCGGGGGTGATACGCAGTATTTT	CASSGGDTQYF
TRBV18	-	TRBJ2-2	17	-	TGTGCCAGCTCACCACCGATTGCGCCTTTGAACACCGGGGAGCTGTTTTTT	CASSPPIAPLNTGELFF
TRBV5-1	TRBD1	TRBJ1-1	16	once	TGCGCCAGCAGCTTGAGGCCAGGGGGCGCGGACACTGAAGCTTTCTTT	CASSLRPGGADTEAFF
TRBV9	-	TRBJ1-1	13	-	TGTGCCAGCAGCGTAGTACAGAACACTGAAGCTTTCTTT	CASSVVQNTEAFF
TRBV6-6	TRBD1	TRBJ1-6	14	-	TGTGCCAGCATTCAAGGAGGGGGCGGTTCACCCCTCCACTTT	CASIQGGGGSPLHF
TRBV25-1	TRBD2	TRBJ2-5	16	-	TGTGCCAGCAGTGAATGGGCGGGAGTGTTCCAAGAGACCCAGTACTTC	CASSEWAGVFQETQYF
TRBV5-1	-	TRBJ2-6	14	once	TGCGCCAGCAGAGCCATAGGACAATTGAACGTCCTGACTTTC	CASRAIGQLNVLTF
TRBV28	-	TRBJ1-1	13	-	TGTGCCAGCAGTTTATTCGGGAACACTGAAGCTTTCTTT	CASSLFGNTEAFF
TRBV2	TRBD1	TRBJ2-1	12	-	TGTGCCAGCACTCCAAGGGGGCAGGCGCAGTTCTTC	CASTPRGQAQFF
TRBV7-3	-	TRBJ2-1	14	-	TGTGCCAGCAGCTTATCAAGGTGGGGCGGCGAGCAGTTCTTC	CASSLSRWGGEQFF
TRBV19	-	TRBJ2-6	14	-	TGTGCCAGATTCAGGGGAGCAGGGGCCAACGTCCTGACTTTC	CARFRGAGANVLTF
TRBV6-9	-	TRBJ2-4	9	-	TGTGCCAGCTGGACAGTTCAGTACTTC	CASWTVQYF
TRBV7-9	-	TRBJ1-2	12	-	TGTGCCAGCAGCCCAGGGAGGGATGGCTACACCTTC	CASSPGRDGYTF
TRBV2	TRBD1	TRBJ2-2	15	-	TGTGCCAGCAGCAGAGGAGGGACAGGCACCGGGGAGCTGTTTTTT	CASSRGGTGTGELFF
TRBV29-1	TRBD1	TRBJ1-1	13	-	TGCAGCGTTGAGCCGGGACAGGGGCGTGTAGCTTTCTTT	CSVEPGQGRVAFF
TRBV6-4	TRBD2	TRBJ2-2	17	-	TGTGCCAGCAGTGATCGTACTAGCGGGAGGGACACCGGGGAGCTGTTTTTT	CASSDRTSGRDTGELFF
TRBV7-2	TRBD2	TRBJ2-3	15	-	TGTGCCAGCAGCTTAACTAGCGGGGGCGCAGATACGCAGTATTTT	CASSLTSGGADTQYF
TRBV6-1	TRBD1	TRBJ1-4	14	few	TGTGCCAGCAGTGAAGCGCTTCCGGGACAGAAACTGTTTTTT	CASSEALPGQKLFF
TRBV5-4	TRBD2	TRBJ2-1	15	-	TGTGCCAGCAGCCGACTAGCGGGGTCCTACAATGAGCAGTTCTTC	CASSRLAGSYNEQFF
TRBV28	-	TRBJ2-3	18	-	TGTGCCAGCAGGCCACAGGGCCCCAAACCACCCTTCACAGATACGCAGTATTTT	CASRPQGPKPPFTDTQYF
TRBV28	-	TRBJ1-5	15	-	TGTGCCAGCAGCCCCGTGACAGGCCTCAATCAGCCCCAGCATTTT	CASSPVTGLNQPQHF
TRBV28	-	TRBJ2-1	14	-	TGTGCCAGCAGTTCACCCAAGGGGGTGGGTGAGCAGTTCTTC	CASSSPKGVGEQFF
TRBV30	-	TRBJ1-2	12	few	TGTGCCTGGCCCCAGGGCCCGTATGGCTACACCTTC	CAWPQGPYGYTF